This T cell receptor (beta chain) stems from a study of blood T cell repertoires in COVID-19. The overall study: Some COVID-19 samples were acute and others convalescent; all came from the United States, Italy and Spain. T cells, B-cell-depleted T cells, or PBMCs provided the cDNA or gDNA that served as material.

In germline, CDR1 is ENHRY, CDR2 SYGVKD. V was clipped by 2 bases and J by 3 bases, with 10 bases between them. The CDR3 runs 14 residues. In the original processing: How many nucleated cells were present was estimated from reference gene primer amplification. Only in-frame clones appear in the TCRdb table, and some are missing; sequencing was by immunoSEQ multiplex PCR. V and J calls and clone size are as listed in that table; D and trimming were resolved from the DNA. The repertoire includes about 39,000 clones, 80% to 95% of them detected once, and about 2.2% sits in the top ten. The receptor was derived from a man between 45 and 60 years old with active COVID-19. The rearrangement joins TRBV10-3 to TRBJ1-1; D call uncertain. The material sequenced was peripheral blood. The CDR3 bases are TGTGCCATCAGTGAGATGGTCGGTGACACTGAAGCTTTCTTT. Protein sequence: CAISEMVGDTEAFF.